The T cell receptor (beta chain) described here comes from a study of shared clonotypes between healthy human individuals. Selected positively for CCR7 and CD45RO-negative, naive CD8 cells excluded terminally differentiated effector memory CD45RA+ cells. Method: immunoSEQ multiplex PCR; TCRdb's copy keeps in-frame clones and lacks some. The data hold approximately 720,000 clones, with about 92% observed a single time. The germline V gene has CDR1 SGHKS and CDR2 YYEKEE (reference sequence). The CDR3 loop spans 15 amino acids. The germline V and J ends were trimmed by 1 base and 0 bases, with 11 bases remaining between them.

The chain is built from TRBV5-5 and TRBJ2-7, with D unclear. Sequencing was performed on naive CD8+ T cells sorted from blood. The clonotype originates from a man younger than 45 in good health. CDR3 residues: CASSLTPKSSYEQYF. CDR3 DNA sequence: TGTGCCAGCAGCTTGACCCCGAAGAGCTCCTACGAGCAGTACTTC. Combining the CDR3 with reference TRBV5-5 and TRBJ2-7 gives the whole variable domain DAGVTQSPTHLIKTRGQQVTLRCSPISGHKSVSWYQQVLGQGPQFIFQYYEKEERGRGNFPDRFSARQFPNYSSELNVNALLLGDSALYLCASSLTPKSSYEQYFGPGTRLTVT.